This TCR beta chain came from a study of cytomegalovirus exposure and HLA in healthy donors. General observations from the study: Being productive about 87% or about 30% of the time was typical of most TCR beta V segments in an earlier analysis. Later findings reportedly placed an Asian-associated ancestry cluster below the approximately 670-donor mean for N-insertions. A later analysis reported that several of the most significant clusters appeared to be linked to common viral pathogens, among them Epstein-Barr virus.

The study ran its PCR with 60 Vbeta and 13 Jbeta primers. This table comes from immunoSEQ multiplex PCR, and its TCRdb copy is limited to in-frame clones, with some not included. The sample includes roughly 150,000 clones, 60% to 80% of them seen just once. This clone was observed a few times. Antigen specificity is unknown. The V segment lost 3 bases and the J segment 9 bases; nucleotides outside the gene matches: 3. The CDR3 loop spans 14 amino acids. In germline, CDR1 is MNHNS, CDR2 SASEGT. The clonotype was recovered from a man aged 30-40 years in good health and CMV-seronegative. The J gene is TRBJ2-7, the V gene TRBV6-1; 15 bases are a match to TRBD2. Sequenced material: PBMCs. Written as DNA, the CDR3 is TGTGCCAGCAGTGAGTTGGGACTAGCGGGAGGGCAGTACTTC. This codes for CASSELGLAGGQYF.